This TCR beta chain was captured by sequencing in a study of PD-1 blockade in classical Hodgkin lymphoma. Sequencing used immunoSEQ multiplex PCR; TCRdb keeps in-frame clones, though not all of them. The repertoire holds about 93,000 clones, with roughly 78% as singletons. The V and J ends lost 5 bases and 4 bases, in that order; junction bases with no gene match: 2. This CDR3 spans 13 amino acids. The germline gives CDR1 SGHTA, CDR2 FQGNSA. Time point given: cycle 4 day 1 (C4D1), after 6 weeks of nivolumab. Autologous stem cell transplantation was followed by relapse in every patient, and brentuximab vedotin exposure varied.

The sequencing used peripheral blood mononuclear cells (PBMCs), collected before the fourth cycle of nivolumab. The origin of this receptor is a human donor with classical Hodgkin lymphoma. V gene TRBV7-2 combines with J gene TRBJ1-3; 7 nucleotides agree with TRBD1. CDR3 loop: CASSPQGGNTIYF. CDR3 bases: TGTGCCAGCAGCCCACAGGGGGGAAACACCATATATTTT.